What follows describes a single T cell receptor beta chain. Trimming removed 5 bases from V and 5 bases from J; junction bases left unmatched: 11. The CDR3 covers 15 residues. Germline CDR1 SEHNR, CDR2 FQNEAQ (reference sequence). This entry belongs to a study of relationships among human T cell subsets. After CD25, CD56 and CD294 bead selections, the flow-through was collected as Th1 cells. From mRNA, alpha and beta CDR3 regions were amplified using semiquantitative ARM-PCR. In ARM-PCR, communal superprimers followed tagged nested gene-specific primers for exponential amplification. Using its own MiXCR run on the multiplex PCR reads, TCRdb lists one record per CDR3 protein. The sample comprises 10,000 to 15,000 distinct CDR3 sequences, roughly 65% of which are singletons, and 25% to 30% rests with the top ten.

The origin of this receptor is a man in his forties or fifties in good health. The chain joins TRBV7-9 to TRBJ2-5, with 7 bases matching TRBD1. Sequenced: CD4+ Th1 cells sorted from blood. CDR3 coding DNA: TGTGCCAGCAGCGTTACAGGGGATACGTGGGAGACCCAGTACTTC. It is translated as CASSVTGDTWETQYF. The full variable domain, with the rest looked up from reference TRBV7-9 and TRBJ2-5, is DTGVSQNPRHKITKRGQNVTFRCDPISEHNRLYWYRQTLGQGPEFLTYFQNEAQLEKSRLLSDRFSAERPKGSFSTLEIQRTEQGDSAMYLCASSVTGDTWETQYFGPGTRLLVL.